Below are 12 T cell receptor beta chains sequenced from a single sample in a study of cytomegalovirus exposure and HLA in healthy donors. Primers: 60 Vbeta forward and 13 Jbeta reverse. Using immunoSEQ multiplex PCR, the repertoire was profiled, and TCRdb retains in-frame clones only, with some absent. The sample yields 110,000 to 150,000 clones, 70% to 85% seen once. Sequenced material: PBMCs. The receptors here all came from a woman aged 60-75 years in good health and CMV-seropositive.

The chain links TRBV4-2 to TRBJ1-1, with D maybe TRBD1 (5 bases). The CDR3 spans 14 residues. The germline V gene has CDR1 LGHNA and CDR2 YNFKEQ. V lost 0 bases and J lost 7, with 12 bases in between. The CDR3 sequence: CASSQERRGSEAFF. DNA for the CDR3: TGTGCCAGCAGCCAAGAAAGGAGGGGCAGTGAAGCTTTCTTT.

The chain uses TRBV19 and TRBJ2-7; 10 bases are shared with TRBD2. Germline V gene sequence: CDR1 LNHDA, CDR2 SQIVND (reference sequence). This CDR3 contains 14 residues. Trimming cost V 4 bases and J 3 bases; bases outside gene matches: 3. CDR3 sequence (DNA): TGTGCCAGTAGTACTAGCGGGAGAAGCTACGAGCAGTACTTC. Amino acids: CASSTSGRSYEQYF.

The chain is built from TRBV18 and TRBJ1-2, with D possibly matching TRBD1 (6 bases). V dropped 5 bases and J dropped 1 base, with 11 bases sitting between them. The germline V gene has CDR1 KGHSH and CDR2 LQKENI. The CDR3 is 14 residues long. The DNA of the CDR3 is TGTGCCAGCTCATACGACAGGAGTAACTATGGCTACACCTTC. This codes for CASSYDRSNYGYTF.

This chain uses TRBV7-2 with TRBJ2-5; no reliable D call. Germline CDR1 and CDR2: SGHTA and FQGNSA. V was shortened by 0 bases and J by 7 bases, with 12 bases between the two germline ends. CDR3 length: 14 amino acids. The CDR3 DNA reads as TGTGCCAGCAGCTTAGCAGCCTCGTCAGGGACCCAGTACTTC. It codes for CASSLAASSGTQYF.

V usage is TRBV5-4 and J usage is TRBJ2-2; 9 positions agree with TRBD2. The CDR3 has 16 amino acids. V lost 6 bases to trimming and J lost 6 bases; unmatched junction nucleotides: 12. The germline gives CDR1 SGHNT, CDR2 YYREEE (reference sequence). The DNA for the CDR3 is TGTGCCAGCACCGCCGGGCTAGCGGGATCTGCCGGGGAGCTGTTTTTT. It encodes CASTAGLAGSAGELFF.

V usage is TRBV9 and J usage is TRBJ2-7, with 8 positions matching TRBD2. There are 16 residues in the CDR3. From germline, CDR1 is SGDLS and CDR2 YYNGEE. The V and J ends lost 4 bases and 1 base, in that order; junction bases with no gene match: 10. The CDR3 DNA reads as TGTGCCAGCAGCACGTCCCGACTAGCGACTTCCTACGAGCAGTACTTC. It encodes CASSTSRLATSYEQYF.

With regard to this clone: The same CDR3 is also encoded by other DNA sequences in this sample. This chain uses TRBV9 with TRBJ2-5; 9 nucleotides align to TRBD2. Trimming at V came to 3 bases and at J to 4 bases, leaving 7 bases not matched to a gene. This CDR3 spans 15 amino acids. Germline CDR1 SGDLS, CDR2 YYNGEE. The CDR3 DNA sequence: TGTGCCAGCAGCGAGCAAGCGGGAGGAACAGAGACCCAGTACTTC. This codes for CASSEQAGGTETQYF. The whole variable domain, remainder taken from reference TRBV9 and TRBJ2-5, is DSGVTQTPKHLITATGQRVTLRCSPRSGDLSVYWYQQSLDQGLQFLIQYYNGEERAKGNILERFSAQQFPDLHSELNLSSLELGDSALYFCASSEQAGGTETQYFGPGTRLLVL.

This chain joins TRBV10-3 and TRBJ2-5, with 8 bases identical to TRBD1. The DNA matches TRBJ2-7 better at its end, which makes the J call doubtful. This CDR3 has 13 amino acids. The V gene's germline CDR1 is ENHRY and CDR2 SYGVKD. In nucleotides, the CDR3 is TGTGCCATCGGACGGGGGACAGGCGACGAGCAGTACTTC. Translated: CAIGRGTGDEQYF.

The chain links TRBV19 to TRBJ2-3, with 11 bases that match TRBD1. The length of the CDR3 is 16 residues. Germline values: CDR1 LNHDA, CDR2 SQIVND (reference sequence). V was clipped by 7 bases and J by 4 bases; unmatched bases: 10. In nucleotides, the CDR3 is TGTGCCAGTACGGCTCGGGGACAGGGGGTCGCAGATACGCAGTATTTT. Translating gives CASTARGQGVADTQYF.

The V gene is TRBV4-2, the J gene TRBJ2-5; D perhaps matches TRBD1 (6 bases). Germline CDR1 LGHNA, CDR2 YNFKEQ. The CDR3 extends over 15 amino acids. The V end lost 0 bases, the J end lost 2 bases, and 10 bases lay between the germline ends. The CDR3: CASSQEGTNQETQYF. The CDR3 nucleotides read TGTGCCAGCAGCCAAGAGGGGACAAATCAAGAGACCCAGTACTTC.

The chain joins TRBV9 to TRBJ2-2; D gene uncertain. The V end lost 5 bases, the J end lost 4 bases, and 6 bases lay between the germline ends. This CDR3 is 12 amino acids long. Germline CDR1 is SGDLS and CDR2 is YYNGEE. The DNA for the CDR3 is TGTGCCAGCAGAGAGCGCACCGGGGAGCTGTTTTTT. Residues: CASRERTGELFF.

The CDR3 nucleotides read TGTGCCAGCAGCGTAGGAGCGGCGACCTACAATGAGCAGTTCTTC. Encoded protein: CASSVGAATYNEQFF. The genes are TRBV9 and TRBJ2-1, with D possibly being TRBD2 (5 bases). V lost 0 bases and J 2 bases, leaving 9 bases between the germline ends. Germline V gives CDR1 SGDLS, CDR2 YYNGEE. The CDR3 runs 15 residues.